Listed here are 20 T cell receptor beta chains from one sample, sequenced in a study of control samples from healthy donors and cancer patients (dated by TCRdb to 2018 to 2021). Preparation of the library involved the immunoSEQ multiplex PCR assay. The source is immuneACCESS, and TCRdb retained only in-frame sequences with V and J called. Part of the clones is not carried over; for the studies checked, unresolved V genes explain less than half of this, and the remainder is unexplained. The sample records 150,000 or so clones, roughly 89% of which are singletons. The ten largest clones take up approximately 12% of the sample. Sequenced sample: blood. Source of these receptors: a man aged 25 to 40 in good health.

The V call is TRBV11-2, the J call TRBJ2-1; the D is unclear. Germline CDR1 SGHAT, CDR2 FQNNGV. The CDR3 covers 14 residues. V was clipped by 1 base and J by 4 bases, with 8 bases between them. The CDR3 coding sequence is TGTGCCAGCAGCTTAGTCTCTACATACAATGAGCAGTTCTTC. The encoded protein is CASSLVSTYNEQFF.

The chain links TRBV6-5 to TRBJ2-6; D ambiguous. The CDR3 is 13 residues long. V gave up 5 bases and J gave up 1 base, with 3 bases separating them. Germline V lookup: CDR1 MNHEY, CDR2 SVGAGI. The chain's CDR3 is CASSLSGANVLTF. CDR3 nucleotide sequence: TGTGCCAGCAGTCTTTCTGGGGCCAACGTCCTGACTTTC.

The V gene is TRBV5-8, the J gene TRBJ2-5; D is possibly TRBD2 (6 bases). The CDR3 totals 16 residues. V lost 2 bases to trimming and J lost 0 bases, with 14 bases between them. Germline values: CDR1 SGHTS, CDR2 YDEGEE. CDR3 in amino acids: CASSFYRDFYQETQYF. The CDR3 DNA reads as TGTGCCAGCAGCTTTTACCGGGACTTCTACCAAGAGACCCAGTACTTC.

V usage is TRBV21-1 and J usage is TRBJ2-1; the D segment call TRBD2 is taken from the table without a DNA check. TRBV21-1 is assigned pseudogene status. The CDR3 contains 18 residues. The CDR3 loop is CASSKFVQEGGGPNEQFF. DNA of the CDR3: TGTGCCAGCAGCAAATTTGTCCAGGAGGGCGGGGGCCCTAATGAGCAGTTCTTC.

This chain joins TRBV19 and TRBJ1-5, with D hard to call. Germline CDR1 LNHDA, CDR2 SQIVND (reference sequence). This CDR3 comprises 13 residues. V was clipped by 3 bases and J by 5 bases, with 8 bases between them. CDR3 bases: TGTGCCAGTAGTATGGCGGACGATCAGCCCCAGCATTTT. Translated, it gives CASSMADDQPQHF.

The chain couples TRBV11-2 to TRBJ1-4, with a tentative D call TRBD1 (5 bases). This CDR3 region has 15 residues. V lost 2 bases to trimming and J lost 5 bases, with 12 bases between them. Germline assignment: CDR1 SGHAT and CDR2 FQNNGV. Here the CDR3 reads CASSLSSDSNEKLFF. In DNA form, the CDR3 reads TGTGCCAGCAGCTTATCATCCGACAGCAATGAAAAACTGTTTTTT.

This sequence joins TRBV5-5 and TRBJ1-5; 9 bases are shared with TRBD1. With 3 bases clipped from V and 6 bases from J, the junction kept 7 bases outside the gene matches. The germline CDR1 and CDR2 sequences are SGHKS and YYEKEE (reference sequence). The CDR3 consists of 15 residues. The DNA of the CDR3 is TGTGCCAGCAGCTGGAGGGACAGGGACAGTCAGCCCCAGCATTTT. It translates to CASSWRDRDSQPQHF.

The CDR3, as DNA: TGTGCCAGCAGCTCAACACCGGGACAGAACTATGGCTACACCTTC. Encoded protein: CASSSTPGQNYGYTF. The rearrangement links TRBV5-4 to TRBJ1-2; the match to TRBD1 covers 7 bases. The germline V gene has CDR1 SGHNT and CDR2 YYREEE (reference sequence). After removal of 3 bases from V and 2 bases from J, the junction contained 7 bases not matched to a gene. CDR3 length: 15 residues.

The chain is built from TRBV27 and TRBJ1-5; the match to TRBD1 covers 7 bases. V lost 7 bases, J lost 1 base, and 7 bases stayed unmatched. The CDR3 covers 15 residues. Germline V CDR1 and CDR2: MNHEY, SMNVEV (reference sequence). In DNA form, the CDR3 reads TGTGCCAGCAACCCACAGGGGATAAGCAATCAGCCCCAGCATTTT. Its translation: CASNPQGISNQPQHF.

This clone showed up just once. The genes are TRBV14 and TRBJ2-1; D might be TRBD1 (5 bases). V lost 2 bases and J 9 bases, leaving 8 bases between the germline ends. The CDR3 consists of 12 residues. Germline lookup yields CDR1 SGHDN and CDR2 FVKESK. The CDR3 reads CASSQIRGEQFF. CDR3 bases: TGTGCCAGCAGCCAAATTAGGGGTGAGCAGTTCTTC.

The CDR3 bases are TGTGCCAGCAGCGGGGGGTCGGGGACTGAGCAGTTCTTC. It specifies CASSGGSGTEQFF. The chain employs TRBV2 and TRBJ2-1; 7 bases are shared with TRBD2. This CDR3 is built from 13 residues. Germline V CDR1 and CDR2: SNHLY, FYNNEI. The ends lost 6 bases at V and 9 bases at J; junction bases unmatched: 8.

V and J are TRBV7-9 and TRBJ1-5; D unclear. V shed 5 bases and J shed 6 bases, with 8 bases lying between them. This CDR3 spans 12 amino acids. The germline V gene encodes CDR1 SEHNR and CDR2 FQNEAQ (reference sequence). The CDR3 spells CASSPMGQPQHF. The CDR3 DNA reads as TGTGCCAGCAGCCCGATGGGTCAGCCCCAGCATTTT.

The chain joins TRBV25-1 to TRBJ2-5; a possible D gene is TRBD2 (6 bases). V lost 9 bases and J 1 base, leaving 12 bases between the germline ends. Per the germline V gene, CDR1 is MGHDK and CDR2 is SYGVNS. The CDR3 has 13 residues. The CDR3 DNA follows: TGTGCCAGTGCCCGGGGGAGCCAAGAGACCCAGTACTTC. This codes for CASARGSQETQYF.

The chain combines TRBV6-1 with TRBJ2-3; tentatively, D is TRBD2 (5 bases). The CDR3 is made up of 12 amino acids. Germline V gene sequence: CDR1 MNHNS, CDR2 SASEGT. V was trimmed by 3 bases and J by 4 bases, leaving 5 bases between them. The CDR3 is CASSDSADTQYF. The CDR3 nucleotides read TGTGCCAGCAGTGATAGCGCAGATACGCAGTATTTT.

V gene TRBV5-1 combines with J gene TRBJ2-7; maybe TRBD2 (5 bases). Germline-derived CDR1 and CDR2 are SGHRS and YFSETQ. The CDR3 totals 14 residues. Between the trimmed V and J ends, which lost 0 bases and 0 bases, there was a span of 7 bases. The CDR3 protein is CASSLDAGSYEQYF. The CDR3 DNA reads TGCGCCAGCAGCTTGGACGCGGGCTCCTACGAGCAGTACTTC.

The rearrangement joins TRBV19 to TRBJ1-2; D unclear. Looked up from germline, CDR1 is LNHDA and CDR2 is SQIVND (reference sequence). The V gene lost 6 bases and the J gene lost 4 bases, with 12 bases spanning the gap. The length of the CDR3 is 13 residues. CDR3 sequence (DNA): TGTGCCAGTAGCCGTGACACAGCCTATGGCTACACCTTC. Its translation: CASSRDTAYGYTF.

CDR3 coding DNA: TGTGCCAGCAGTGACTCGACTAGCGGGGCTGAGCAGTTCTTC. This sequence encodes CASSDSTSGAEQFF. The chain couples TRBV6-4 to TRBJ2-1; 11 bases match TRBD2. The J segment lost 9 bases and the V segment lost 0 bases, leaving 1 base of the junction unmatched. CDR3 length equals 14 residues. Germline CDR1 is MRHNA and CDR2 is SNTAGT.

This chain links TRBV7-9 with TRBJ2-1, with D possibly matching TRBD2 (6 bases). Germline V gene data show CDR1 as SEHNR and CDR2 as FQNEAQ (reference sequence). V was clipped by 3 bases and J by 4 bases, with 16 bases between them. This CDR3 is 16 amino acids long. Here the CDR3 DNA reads TGTGCCAGCAGCTTCAGTCTGGGGGGACGTTACAATGAGCAGTTCTTC. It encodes CASSFSLGGRYNEQFF.

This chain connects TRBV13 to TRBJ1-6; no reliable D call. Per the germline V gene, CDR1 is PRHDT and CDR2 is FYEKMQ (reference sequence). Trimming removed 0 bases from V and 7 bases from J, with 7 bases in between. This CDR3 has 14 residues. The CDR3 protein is CASSLGGQNSPLHF. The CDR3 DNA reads TGTGCCAGCAGCTTAGGCGGGCAGAATTCACCCCTCCACTTT. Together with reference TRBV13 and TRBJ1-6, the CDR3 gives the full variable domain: AAGVIQSPRHLIKEKRETATLKCYPIPRHDTVYWYQQGPGQDPQFLISFYEKMQSDKGSIPDRFSAQQFSDYHSELNMSSLELGDSALYFCASSLGGQNSPLHFGNGTRLTVT.

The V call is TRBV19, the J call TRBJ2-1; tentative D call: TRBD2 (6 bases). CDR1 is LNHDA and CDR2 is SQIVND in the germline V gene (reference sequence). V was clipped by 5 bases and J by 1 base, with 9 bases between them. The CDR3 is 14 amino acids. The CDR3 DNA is TGTGCCAGTAGTGTGGGGGGTTCCTACAATGAGCAGTTCTTC. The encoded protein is CASSVGGSYNEQFF.